One and the same sample provided the 18 T cell receptor beta chains below, sequenced in a study of shared clonotypes between healthy human individuals. The protocol was immunoSEQ multiplex PCR, while the TCRdb copy is restricted to in-frame clones and leaves out a portion. The data show around 940,000 clones, roughly 72% seen once. Sequencing was done on a sample of memory CD4+ T cells sorted from blood. Subset here: CD45RA-negative fraction. The receptors were gathered from a young man in good health.

This sequence joins TRBV29-1 and TRBJ2-7, with 7 bases matching TRBD2. Germline V gives CDR1 SQVTM, CDR2 ANQGSEA. V was pared by 1 base and J by 9 bases, with 9 bases of the junction left unmatched. There are 13 residues in the CDR3. CDR3 nucleotides: TGCAGCGTTGAAGGGGAGGGTCGGCTTAGGCAGTACTTC. This encodes CSVEGEGRLRQYF.

CDR3 sequence (DNA): TGTGCCAGCAGGCGGACAGAAAACACCGGGGAGCTGTTTTTT. Amino acid sequence: CASRRTENTGELFF. The chain joins TRBV6-1 to TRBJ2-2; D might be TRBD1 (6 bases). The CDR3 extends over 14 amino acids. With 6 bases removed from V and 2 bases from J, the gap between germline ends came to 10 bases. Germline loops: CDR1 MNHNS, CDR2 SASEGT.

The V gene is TRBV19, the J gene TRBJ2-3, with 7 bases lining up with TRBD1. This CDR3 has 13 amino acids. The V and J ends lost 9 bases and 2 bases, in that order; junction bases with no gene match: 5. Germline V gene data show CDR1 as LNHDA and CDR2 as SQIVND (reference sequence). CDR3 sequence: CASTGANTDTQYF. DNA for the CDR3: TGTGCCAGCACAGGGGCTAACACAGATACGCAGTATTTT.

The gene calls are TRBV7-2 and TRBJ1-3; perhaps TRBD1 as D (6 bases). CDR3 size: 17 residues. The V gene lost 5 bases and the J gene lost 0 bases, with 17 bases spanning the gap. CDR1 and CDR2 from the germline V gene are SGHTA and FQGNSA. The CDR3 reads CASSVTGTWISGNTIYF. Here the CDR3 DNA reads TGTGCCAGCAGCGTTACAGGGACATGGATCTCTGGAAACACCATATATTTT.

This clone was detected a few times. The J gene is TRBJ2-1, the V gene TRBV27; D gene ambiguous. Germline loops: CDR1 MNHEY, CDR2 SMNVEV (reference sequence). V shed 5 bases and J shed 9 bases, with 11 bases lying between them. This CDR3 is built from 12 residues. The DNA for the CDR3 is TGTGCCAGCAGTCTCAGCTGGGGTGAGCAGTTCTTC. Its translation is CASSLSWGEQFF.

This rearrangement joins TRBV6-5 to TRBJ2-7; TRBD2 matches at 9 bases. V lost 2 bases to trimming and J lost 4 bases; unmatched junction nucleotides: 6. This CDR3 has 15 residues. Germline V gives CDR1 MNHEY, CDR2 SVGAGI. CDR3 sequence: CASSYRGLAGYEQYF. For the CDR3, the DNA is TGTGCCAGCAGTTACAGGGGACTAGCCGGTTACGAGCAGTACTTC.

The chain carries TRBV28 and TRBJ1-5, with 8 bases that match TRBD1. The V segment lost 5 bases and the J segment 9 bases; nucleotides outside the gene matches: 12. This CDR3 contains 15 residues. Germline CDR1 is MDHEN and CDR2 is SYDVKM. CDR3 in DNA: TGTGCCAGCAGTCGACGGGACAGGACCTCGCGGCCCCAGCATTTT. Translated: CASSRRDRTSRPQHF.

This clone was seen a handful of times. The chain joins TRBV19 to TRBJ1-3; tentative D call: TRBD1 (6 bases). The CDR3 has 14 residues. With 5 bases removed from V and 4 bases from J, the gap between germline ends came to 12 bases. From germline, CDR1 is LNHDA and CDR2 SQIVND (reference sequence). CDR3 nucleotides: TGTGCCAGTAGTGAACAGGGAACCGGAAACACCATATATTTT. Its translation: CASSEQGTGNTIYF.

This chain links TRBV28 with TRBJ2-1, with TRBD1 matching 7 bases. The CDR3 has 15 amino acids. Germline V gives CDR1 MDHEN, CDR2 SYDVKM. With V trimmed by 2 bases and J by 7 bases, 8 bases remained unmatched. The CDR3 here is CASSLPTGTANEQFF. DNA of the CDR3: TGTGCCAGCAGTTTACCTACCGGGACAGCGAATGAGCAGTTCTTC.

This chain uses TRBV5-4 with TRBJ1-2, with D unclear. This CDR3 has 18 residues. Looked up from germline, CDR1 is SGHNT and CDR2 is YYREEE (reference sequence). Deletions cut 0 bases from V and 8 bases from J, with 26 bases between. DNA for the CDR3: TGTGCCAGCAGCTTGGCATCCGGGGTTATTCTCAAAAGGAACGGCTACACCTTC. It encodes CASSLASGVILKRNGYTF.

V gene TRBV5-4 combines with J gene TRBJ1-5, with D possibly being TRBD1 (5 bases). Germline CDR1 SGHNT, CDR2 YYREEE (reference sequence). The V end was cut by 9 bases, the J end by 5 bases, with 18 bases between. The length of the CDR3 is 14 residues. The CDR3 DNA follows: TGTGCCACCTCGTCGGGGGGTAAGGATCAGCCCCAGCATTTT. Translating gives CATSSGGKDQPQHF.

The gene calls are TRBV5-1 and TRBJ1-6, with D tentatively TRBD1 (6 bases). This CDR3 has 15 amino acids. CDR1 and CDR2 from the germline V gene are SGHRS and YFSETQ. Trimming removed 0 bases from V and 7 bases from J, with 11 bases in between. This CDR3 is CASSLVGTGNSPLHF. The CDR3 DNA sequence: TGCGCCAGCAGCTTGGTAGGTACAGGGAATTCACCCCTCCACTTT. The full variable domain, rest sourced from reference TRBV5-1 and TRBJ1-6, is KAGVTQTPRYLIKTRGQQVTLSCSPISGHRSVSWYQQTPGQGLQFLFEYFSETQRNKGNFPGRFSGRQFSNSRSEMNVSTLELGDSALYLCASSLVGTGNSPLHFGNGTRLTVT.

The rearrangement joins TRBV7-3 to TRBJ2-1; D gene ambiguous. The CDR3 is 13 amino acids. Germline V lookup: CDR1 SGHTA, CDR2 FQGTGA. Trimming removed 2 bases at V and 7 bases at J, with 9 bases between. The CDR3 sequence is CASSLLMGNEQFF. CDR3 coding DNA: TGTGCCAGCAGCTTACTTATGGGGAATGAGCAGTTCTTC. Using reference TRBV7-3 and TRBJ2-1 for the parts outside the CDR3, the full variable domain is GAGVSQTPSNKVTEKGKYVELRCDPISGHTALYWYRQSLGQGPEFLIYFQGTGAADDSGLPNDRFFAVRPEGSVSTLKIQRTERGDSAVYLCASSLLMGNEQFFGPGTRLTVL.

The chain recombines TRBV27 with TRBJ2-7, with TRBD2 identical over 12 bases. Germline V gene data show CDR1 as MNHEY and CDR2 as SMNVEV (reference sequence). The J segment lost 3 bases and the V segment lost 1 base, leaving 1 base of the junction unmatched. The CDR3 loop spans 15 amino acids. As DNA, the CDR3 is TGTGCCAGCAGTTTATTGACTAGCGGGAGCTACGAGCAGTACTTC. Amino acids: CASSLLTSGSYEQYF.

The chain recombines TRBV5-6 with TRBJ2-1; 7 nucleotides line up with TRBD1. Per the germline V gene, CDR1 is SGHDT and CDR2 is YYEEEE. This CDR3 is 15 amino acids long. Trimming at V came to 0 bases and at J to 8 bases, leaving 8 bases not matched to a gene. The CDR3 DNA sequence: TGTGCCAGCAGCTTGGGTTTAGGGGGCGGATATGAGCAGTTCTTC. It is translated as CASSLGLGGGYEQFF.

The V call is TRBV19, the J call TRBJ2-7; the match to TRBD2 covers 11 bases. Germline-derived CDR1 and CDR2 are LNHDA and SQIVND (reference sequence). This CDR3 is built from 15 residues. The V segment lost 4 bases and the J segment 6 bases; nucleotides outside the gene matches: 8. The CDR3, as DNA: TGTGCCAGTAGTACCTCTCTAGCGGGAGGCATCGAGCAGTACTTC. Amino acids: CASSTSLAGGIEQYF.

In its sample, this clone was seen a few times. J is TRBJ1-5 and V is TRBV19; D is possibly TRBD1 (6 bases). CDR3 length equals 14 residues. CDR1 and CDR2 from the germline V gene are LNHDA and SQIVND (reference sequence). V shed 8 bases and J shed 6 bases, with 17 bases lying between them. CDR3 nucleotides: TGTGCCAGTTCAGACAGGCAAGTCGGTCAGCCCCAGCATTTT. Protein: CASSDRQVGQPQHF.

Only a few counts were recorded for this clone. J is TRBJ2-4 and V is TRBV7-2; no clear D gene. The germline V gene has CDR1 SGHTA and CDR2 FQGNSA. Deletions cut 5 bases from V and 5 bases from J, with 4 bases between. This CDR3 contains 11 residues. This CDR3 is CASSVQNIQYF. DNA for the CDR3: TGTGCCAGCAGCGTACAAAACATTCAGTACTTC. The full variable domain, with the rest looked up from reference TRBV7-2 and TRBJ2-4, is GAGVSQSPSNKVTEKGKDVELRCDPISGHTALYWYRQSLGQGLEFLIYFQGNSAPDKSGLPSDRFSAERTGGSVSTLTIQRTQQEDSAVYLCASSVQNIQYFGAGTRLSVL.